Presented here are 5 T cell receptor beta chains from one specimen sequenced in a study of regulatory T cells in long-lasting Graves disease. Time point meaning: newly diagnosed GD, antithyroid drugs for less than 3 months. The TCR library was made from RNA extracted from PBMCs. Sequencing libraries for TCR beta were prepared with iRepertoire HTBI primers and Arm-PCR of CDR3 regions. TCRdb reanalysed the multiplex PCR reads using MiXCR and keeps one entry per CDR3 protein. The sample lists roughly 380,000 distinct CDR3 sequences; over 15% were seen once. These data are also associated with another study on T cells in Graves' hyperthyroidism and ophthalmopathy.

The source was peripheral blood mononuclear cells (PBMCs), collected at new diagnosis, from a patient treated with antithyroid drugs. All receptors come from a man aged 40-55 years with Graves disease.

This clonotype was counted between two and nine times. V gene TRBV6-2 or TRBV6-3 combines with J gene TRBJ1-1, with D possibly TRBD1 on 5 matching bases. The V and J ends lost 5 bases and 4 bases respectively, with 17 bases between them. Germline lookup yields CDR1 MNHEY and CDR2 SVGEGT. The CDR3 is made up of 15 amino acids. Here the CDR3 reads CASSGVFGGGTEAFF. CDR3 nucleotides: TGTGCCAGCAGTGGTGTATTCGGGGGAGGCACTGAAGCTTTCTTT.

This clonotype was counted ten times or more. The genes are TRBV3-1 and TRBJ2-5; no clear D. The CDR3 runs to 15 residues. The ends were cut back, 1 base at V and 5 bases at J, with 14 bases in the middle. Germline V gives CDR1 LGHDT, CDR2 YNNKEL (reference sequence). The DNA for the CDR3 is TGTGCCAGCAGCCAAGCCATCACAGCCTTGGAGACCCAGTACTTC. Residues: CASSQAITALETQYF.

The table lists this clonotype with a few counts. This chain uses TRBV20-1 with TRBJ2-5; TRBD1 is a possible D gene (7 bases). CDR1 and CDR2 from the germline V gene are DFQATT and SNEGSKA (reference sequence). The V end lost 3 bases, the J end lost 5 bases, and 16 bases lay between the germline ends. The CDR3 sequence is 14 residues long. The CDR3 sequence is CSARGGGGGETQYF. As DNA, the CDR3 is TGCAGTGCTAGGGGAGGAGGGGGCGGTGAGACCCAGTACTTC.

This clonotype was recorded many times. This chain uses TRBV5-8 with TRBJ2-3; 7 bases line up with TRBD2. Germline CDR1 is SGHTS and CDR2 is YDEGEE. V was clipped by 0 bases and J by 4 bases; unmatched bases: 8. The CDR3 contains 16 residues. CDR3 sequence: CASSLGQAGRADTQYF. In DNA form, the CDR3 reads TGTGCCAGCAGCTTGGGGCAAGCGGGGAGAGCAGATACGCAGTATTTT.

A remark on this clonotype: This may be a read error, as it is one base from a much larger clone. The chain uses TRBV20-1 and TRBJ1-1; possibly TRBD1 for D (5 bases). The germline gives CDR1 DFQATT, CDR2 SNEGSKA (reference sequence). This CDR3 spans 12 amino acids. In DNA form, the CDR3 reads TGCACCCCCGGACACGTCGACACTAAAGCTTTCTTT. Its translation: CTPGHVDTKAFF.